This T cell receptor (beta chain) was obtained from a study of blood T cell repertoires in COVID-19. Repertoires were generated with immunoSEQ multiplex PCR, while TCRdb's copy carries only in-frame clones and drops some. The sample records approximately 180,000 clones, over 75% being singletons. The TCR was taken from a man aged 55 to 69 with acute or convalescent COVID-19. Sequenced sample: peripheral blood.

The CDR3 coding sequence is TGTGCCAGTACCTCCCGCTTGCAGGCCGAGACAGATAATTCACCCCTCCACTTT. The encoded protein is CASTSRLQAETDNSPLHF. The gene calls are TRBV19 and TRBJ1-6; TRBD1 might be the D (5 bases). This CDR3 is built from 18 residues. The germline V and J ends were trimmed by 7 bases and 5 bases, with 24 bases remaining between them. CDR1 is LNHDA, CDR2 SQIVND, per germline (reference sequence).